The T cell receptor beta chain under discussion was sequenced for a study of vaccination effects on CD4 cells after COVID-19. At the level of the study: Sampling of three convalescent patients occurred early (day +14) and late post-vaccination.

Details on this clone: The antigen is not known.

The ViraFEST assay expanded antigen-specific CD4+ T cells with viral peptide pools before sequencing. Subsequent to 10 days of culture, CD4+ T cells were isolated. By PCR, the person was confirmed to have had SARS-CoV-2 infection between March and December 2020. Participants got two doses of BNT162b2 or mRNA-1273 vaccine. Profiling relied on immunoSEQ multiplex PCR, and the TCRdb table lists in-frame clones only, not all of them. The sample includes about 15,000 clones, about 74% of them seen just once. The sample here was CD4+ T cells from PBMCs cultured with HCoV-NL63 spike peptides, taken after COVID-19 vaccination. This clonotype was obtained from a human donor who had a prior SARS-CoV-2 infection.

CDR3 residues: CASSPLYEQYF. The CDR3 DNA reads as TGTGCCAGCAGCCCATTATACGAGCAGTACTTC. The V call is TRBV7-9, the J call TRBJ2-7; D uncertain. The CDR3 contains 11 residues. CDR1 and CDR2 from the germline V gene are SEHNR and FQNEAQ (reference sequence). Trimming removed 5 bases from V and 4 bases from J, with 6 bases in between.